The rows below give T cell receptor beta chains drawn from one sample of a study of CD8 T cells in Susac syndrome. Each CDR3 protein gets one entry after TCRdb re-called the immunoSEQ multiplex PCR reads with MiXCR. The table lists 150,000 to 160,000 distinct CDR3 sequences, about 95% of them singletons. Sequencing was performed on CD8+ T cells from PBMCs. The receptors originated from a human donor with multiple sclerosis. CDR3s include the opening cysteine and the closing phenylalanine or tryptophan. Fields, in order: CDR3 protein, CDR3 DNA, clone size, V gene, J gene, D gene. The D gene is left open where the match is weak. Clone size, where shown, is once, few, many, or a class for clones that have expanded.

CDR3: CASCGGEDAGELFF; DNA: TGTGCCAGCTGCGGAGGGGAGGATGCAGGGGAGCTGTTTTTT; size: .; V: TRBV6-1; J: TRBJ2-2; D: .
CDR3: CASAISDTQYF; DNA: TGTGCCAGCGCGATATCAGATACGCAGTATTTT; size: .; V: TRBV27; J: TRBJ2-3; D: .
CDR3: CSARERAGRYGYTF; DNA: TGCAGTGCTAGAGAACGGGCAGGGAGGTATGGCTACACCTTC; size: .; V: TRBV20-1; J: TRBJ1-2; D: .
CDR3: CASSRTHEGNNEQFF; DNA: TGTGCCAGTAGTCGAACCCACGAGGGTAACAATGAGCAGTTCTTC; size: .; V: TRBV19; J: TRBJ2-1; D: .
CDR3: CASSPNREQQPQHF; DNA: TGTGCCAGCTCACCTAACAGGGAGCAACAGCCCCAGCATTTT; size: once; V: TRBV18; J: TRBJ1-5; D: .
CDR3: CSAPRDDNFYEQYF; DNA: TGCAGTGCTCCCCGGGACGATAATTTCTACGAGCAGTACTTC; size: once; V: TRBV20-1; J: TRBJ2-7; D: .
CDR3: CASTLAYEQYF; DNA: TGTGCCAGCACTCTGGCCTACGAGCAGTACTTC; size: .; V: TRBV2; J: TRBJ2-7; D: .
CDR3: CASSLGGNEKLFF; DNA: TGTGCCAGCAGCTTAGGGGGTAATGAAAAACTGTTTTTT; size: .; V: TRBV13; J: TRBJ1-4; D: .
CDR3: CASSQDPGFPYEQYF; DNA: TGTGCCAGCAGCCAAGACCCAGGGTTTCCCTACGAGCAGTACTTC; size: .; V: TRBV14; J: TRBJ2-7; D: .
CDR3: CSVEWGVATDTQYF; DNA: TGCAGCGTTGAGTGGGGGGTGGCAACAGATACGCAGTATTTT; size: few; V: TRBV29-1; J: TRBJ2-3; D: .
CDR3: CASRDPGGGQPQHF; DNA: TGTGCCAGCAGAGACCCCGGTGGGGGTCAGCCCCAGCATTTT; size: .; V: TRBV27; J: TRBJ1-5; D: .
CDR3: CASSLQGYTEVFF; DNA: TGTGCCAGCAGTTTACAGGGTTACACTGAAGTTTTCTTT; size: .; V: TRBV12-3/TRBV12-4; J: TRBJ1-1; D: .
CDR3: CASRLPGGSYNEQFF; DNA: TGTGCCAGCCGGCTACCGGGGGGGTCCTACAATGAGCAGTTCTTC; size: .; V: TRBV2; J: TRBJ2-1; D: TRBD2
CDR3: CASSQLQGHGYTF; DNA: TGCGCCAGCAGCCAATTACAGGGCCATGGCTACACCTTC; size: .; V: TRBV4-1; J: TRBJ1-2; D: .
CDR3: CAWSEGARSNQPQHF; DNA: TGTGCCTGGAGTGAGGGGGCGCGAAGCAATCAGCCCCAGCATTTT; size: .; V: TRBV30; J: TRBJ1-5; D: TRBD1
CDR3: CASSFYSGGQETQYF; DNA: TGCGCCAGCAGCTTCTATAGCGGGGGCCAAGAGACCCAGTACTTC; size: .; V: TRBV5-1; J: TRBJ2-5; D: TRBD2
CDR3: CASSLQGAVYEQYF; DNA: TGTGCCAGCAGTTTACAGGGGGCGGTCTACGAGCAGTACTTC; size: .; V: TRBV27; J: TRBJ2-7; D: TRBD1
CDR3: CASSDGYGNEQFF; DNA: TGTGCCAGCAGCGACGGGTACGGCAATGAGCAGTTCTTC; size: .; V: TRBV9; J: TRBJ2-1; D: .
CDR3: CAWSFGRGDNEQFF; DNA: TGTGCCTGGAGTTTCGGCAGGGGGGACAATGAGCAGTTCTTC; size: .; V: TRBV30; J: TRBJ2-1; D: .
CDR3: CAWSVADGGRQETQYF; DNA: TGTGCCTGGAGTGTGGCCGATGGGGGCCGTCAAGAGACCCAGTACTTC; size: .; V: TRBV30; J: TRBJ2-5; D: .
CDR3: CASSYLNTEAFF; DNA: TGTGCCAGCAGCTACTTGAACACTGAAGCTTTCTTT; size: few; V: TRBV4-2; J: TRBJ1-1; D: .
CDR3: CASSPQGTEAFF; DNA: TGTGCCAGCAGTCCTCAGGGCACTGAAGCTTTCTTT; size: .; V: TRBV12-3/TRBV12-4; J: TRBJ1-1; D: .
CDR3: CASSRDRYTGELFF; DNA: TGTGCCAGCAGTCGGGACAGATACACCGGGGAGCTGTTTTTT; size: .; V: TRBV25-1; J: TRBJ2-2; D: TRBD1
CDR3: CASSLGGLPAELFF; DNA: TGTGCCAGCAGTTTGGGCGGATTGCCGGCGGAGCTGTTTTTT; size: .; V: TRBV12-3/TRBV12-4; J: TRBJ2-2; D: .
CDR3: CASPSDPYGYTF; DNA: TGTGCCAGCCCCAGTGATCCCTATGGCTACACCTTC; size: .; V: TRBV2; J: TRBJ1-2; D: .
CDR3: CASSPSDKLFF; DNA: TGTGCCAGCTCACCGTCCGACAAGCTGTTTTTT; size: .; V: TRBV18; J: TRBJ2-2; D: .
CDR3: CSARDVGGLAGMETQYF; DNA: TGCAGTGCAAGAGACGTCGGAGGTCTAGCGGGGATGGAGACCCAGTACTTC; size: .; V: TRBV20-1; J: TRBJ2-5; D: TRBD2
CDR3: CASSLGLNEQFF; DNA: TGTGCCAGCAGCTTGGGTTTAAATGAGCAGTTCTTC; size: few; V: TRBV7-2; J: TRBJ2-1; D: .
CDR3: CASSVATGKDTEAFF; DNA: TGTGCCAGCAGCGTAGCGACAGGGAAGGACACTGAAGCTTTCTTT; size: .; V: TRBV9; J: TRBJ1-1; D: TRBD1
CDR3: CASSAAGGRETQYF; DNA: TGTGCCAGCAGCGCGGCGGGGGGACGAGAGACCCAGTACTTC; size: .; V: TRBV9; J: TRBJ2-5; D: TRBD2
CDR3: CASSLTTSNQPQHF; DNA: TGTGCCAGCAGTTTGACAACTAGCAATCAGCCCCAGCATTTT; size: .; V: TRBV27; J: TRBJ1-5; D: .
CDR3: CASSPTVSPSGNTEAFF; DNA: TGCGCCAGCAGCCCGACAGTTTCCCCTTCGGGGAACACTGAAGCTTTCTTT; size: .; V: TRBV4-1; J: TRBJ1-1; D: .
CDR3: CASSPRVRNQPQHF; DNA: TGTGCCAGCAGTCCACGGGTGAGAAATCAGCCCCAGCATTTT; size: .; V: TRBV2; J: TRBJ1-5; D: .
CDR3: CASSISSSSYEQYF; DNA: TGTGCCAGTAGTATATCCAGTAGCTCCTACGAGCAGTACTTC; size: .; V: TRBV19; J: TRBJ2-7; D: .
CDR3: CSAQTGVDTEAFF; DNA: TGCAGTGCCCAAACAGGGGTTGACACTGAAGCTTTCTTT; size: .; V: TRBV20-1; J: TRBJ1-1; D: TRBD1
CDR3: CASSPDKGPTYGYTF; DNA: TGCGCCAGCAGTCCTGACAAGGGTCCTACCTATGGCTACACCTTC; size: .; V: TRBV4-1; J: TRBJ1-2; D: .
CDR3: CASSLRQDVNTEAFF; DNA: TGTGCCAGCAGCTTGCGACAGGATGTGAACACTGAAGCTTTCTTT; size: .; V: TRBV9; J: TRBJ1-1; D: .
CDR3: CSAIDMLEQFF; DNA: TGCAGTGCTATCGACATGCTCGAGCAGTTCTTC; size: .; V: TRBV20-1; J: TRBJ2-1; D: .
CDR3: CSAWDRGTTGELFF; DNA: TGCAGTGCCTGGGACAGGGGAACGACCGGGGAGCTGTTTTTT; size: .; V: TRBV20-1; J: TRBJ2-2; D: TRBD1
CDR3: CASSFGAGQPQHF; DNA: TGTGCCAGCAGTTTCGGCGCGGGGCAGCCCCAGCATTTT; size: .; V: TRBV27; J: TRBJ1-5; D: .
CDR3: CAWSYGVGLYQETQYF; DNA: TGTGCCTGGAGTTACGGGGTCGGGTTGTACCAAGAGACCCAGTACTTC; size: .; V: TRBV30; J: TRBJ2-5; D: .
CDR3: CASSGMGYGYTF; DNA: TGTGCCAGCAGCGGAATGGGCTACGGCTACACCTTC; size: .; V: TRBV3-1; J: TRBJ1-2; D: .
CDR3: CASSSSTGEQYF; DNA: TGTGCCAGCAGTTCCTCGACAGGGGAACAGTACTTC; size: .; V: TRBV27; J: TRBJ2-7; D: TRBD1
CDR3: CASSRPSGLAGPSGEQYF; DNA: TGTGCCAGCAGCCGACCCTCCGGACTAGCGGGGCCCTCAGGCGAGCAGTACTTC; size: .; V: TRBV3-1; J: TRBJ2-7; D: TRBD2
CDR3: CASTDRRIWETQYF; DNA: TGTGCCAGCACCGATAGGCGTATTTGGGAGACCCAGTACTTC; size: .; V: TRBV25-1; J: TRBJ2-5; D: .
CDR3: CASSFDPGENIQYF; DNA: TGTGCCAGCAGTTTCGATCCGGGGGAAAACATTCAGTACTTC; size: .; V: TRBV12-3/TRBV12-4; J: TRBJ2-4; D: .
CDR3: CASSPQGGRLEKLFF; DNA: TGTGCCAGCAGTCCCCAGGGGGGGCGCTTGGAAAAACTGTTTTTT; size: once; V: TRBV27; J: TRBJ1-4; D: TRBD1
CDR3: CAAGGPENQPQHF; DNA: TGTGCCGCAGGTGGGCCAGAAAATCAGCCCCAGCATTTT; size: .; V: TRBV27; J: TRBJ1-5; D: .